This T cell receptor beta chain was sequenced for a study of T cell repertoires in cytomegalovirus infection. Overall study: Public TCR beta signatures indicated both CMV infection and matching HLA type.

TCRdb recomputed calls from the reads with MiXCR, one row per CDR3 protein. The sample includes some 350,000 distinct CDR3 sequences, over 15% of them seen just once. Germline values: CDR1 DFQATT, CDR2 SNEGSKA (reference sequence). The CDR3 totals 15 residues. Trimming left V 1 base short and J 0 bases short, with 10 bases between. For this clonotype: Its antigen is unidentified.

Findings of the study overall: There were HLA-C-restricted CMV-specific TCR beta clonotypes dominating the ex vivo response. There were carriers of CMV plus the relevant HLA, and cumulative public TCR beta family frequency identified them.

The sample consisted of PBMCs. V and J are TRBV20-1 and TRBJ1-3; the D is unclear. This clonotype was sampled from a human donor in good health (CMV status not recorded). Some clones in this sample may be carry-over from other donors' samples. CDR3 bases: TGCAGTGCTAGAGGGGCCAGAGACTCTGGAAACACCATATATTTT. Protein product: CSARGARDSGNTIYF.